This TCR beta chain was sequenced in a study of OX40 agonist ivuxolimab in advanced cancers. Study results and limitations: Fewer expanded clones were found on average in CD4+ than in CD8+ T cells. The specificity for antigen of the expanded peripheral T cells was not determined. With doses of 0.1 to 3.0 mg/kg, CD4+ and CD8+ blood T cells had undergone clonal expansion by week 6.

With regard to this clone: The antigen is not known.

Blood samples were obtained at baseline, cycle 4 day 1, and cycle 7 day 1. Libraries were prepared by immunoSEQ multiplex PCR; TCRdb keeps only in-frame clonotypes and omits some of them. The table records about 80,000 clones, over 85% of them present only once. Trimming shortened V by 5 bases and J by 1 base, and 20 bases separated the two germline ends. CDR3 length equals 17 residues. Germline V gene sequence: CDR1 SGHTA, CDR2 FQGTGA. The sequence came from an adult with an advanced solid tumor such as melanoma, head and neck, liver or kidney cancer. This chain connects TRBV7-3 to TRBJ2-5; possibly TRBD2 for D (6 bases). This specimen consisted of CD4+ or CD8+ T cells sorted from blood, obtained in a trial of the OX40 agonist ivuxolimab. CDR3 in DNA: TGTGCCAGCAGCGGGGGGACCACCACCAGGACCCAAGAGACCCAGTACTTC. Translated: CASSGGTTTRTQETQYF.